The 27 T cell receptor beta chains below were found in one sample sequenced in a study of Graves' ophthalmopathy and Graves' hyperthyroidism. Transcripts of RNA were the source for amplifying TCR beta CDR3 regions. HTBI primers were employed in first-round RT-PCR, then a second-round multiplex PCR followed. TCRdb called the multiplex PCR reads again in MiXCR, with one record for every CDR3 protein. This sample has about 640,000 distinct CDR3 sequences, with about 38% found just once. Material for sequencing was peripheral blood. The origin of the receptors is an adult man with Graves' ophthalmopathy.

The chain combines TRBV29-1 with TRBJ2-5; D is possibly TRBD1 (7 bases). Germline lookup yields CDR1 SQVTM and CDR2 ANQGSEA. The V gene lost 8 bases and the J gene lost 2 bases, with 15 bases spanning the gap. This CDR3 is 13 amino acids long. CDR3 nucleotide sequence: TGCAGCTTAGAACAGGGGACTCAAGAGACCCAGTACTTC. Translating gives CSLEQGTQETQYF.

As regards this clonotype: One end of the junction does not line up with germline, which may come from a read error. This chain uses TRBV7-9 with TRBJ2-6, with TRBD2 as a possible D gene (6 bases). CDR1 is SEHNR, CDR2 FQNEAQ, per germline (reference sequence). The CDR3 sequence is 17 residues long. The CDR3 here is CASSSSAGRSGANVLTF. The CDR3 region has the DNA TGTGCTAGCAGCTCGTCGGCAGGGAGGTCCGGGGCCAACGTCCTGACTTTC.

This clonotype was observed at least ten times. This chain joins TRBV7-6 and TRBJ2-5, with a tentative D call TRBD1 (6 bases). The CDR3 covers 16 residues. The V and J ends lost 3 bases and 5 bases respectively, with 19 bases between them. Germline V gene lookup returns CDR1 SGHVS and CDR2 FNYEAQ. Written as DNA, the CDR3 is TGTGCCAGCAGCTTCTACTCCCGTCAGGGGTTGGAGACCCAGTACTTC. Amino acid sequence: CASSFYSRQGLETQYF.

The rearrangement uses TRBV6-1 and TRBJ2-6; D uncertain. Per germline, CDR1 MNHNS and CDR2 SASEGT. This CDR3 comprises 8 residues. V lost 10 bases and J 16 bases, leaving 8 bases between the germline ends. The CDR3 DNA follows: TGTGCCATCCAGGAACTGACTTTC. This gives the protein CAIQELTF.

This clonotype was seen many times. The chain is built from TRBV7-8 and TRBJ2-7, with D possibly TRBD1 on 6 matching bases. V lost 1 base and J lost 0, with 13 bases in between. Germline V CDR1 and CDR2: SGHVS, FQNEAQ. The CDR3 runs 16 residues. The CDR3 DNA reads as TGTGCCAGCAGCTTAGTGGGACAACCAAGCTCCTACGAGCAGTACTTC. As protein: CASSLVGQPSSYEQYF.

V is TRBV12-3 or TRBV12-4 and J is TRBJ2-5, with TRBD2 matching over 8 bases. The V segment lost 3 bases and the J segment 5 bases; nucleotides outside the gene matches: 8. The CDR3 runs to 15 residues. The CDR3 sequence is CASSLSGGDRETQYF. CDR3 in DNA: TGTGCCAGCAGTTTGTCGGGGGGGGACCGGGAGACCCAGTACTTC.

The chain couples TRBV7-9 to TRBJ2-2; 7 nucleotides align to TRBD2. Trimming removed 6 bases from V and 0 bases from J; junction bases left unmatched: 4. The CDR3 has 15 amino acids. Germline CDR1 reads SEHNR; CDR2 reads FQNEAQ (reference sequence). The CDR3 sequence is CASSQLATNTGELFF. CDR3 nucleotides: TGTGCCAGCAGTCAACTAGCGACGAACACCGGGGAGCTGTTTTTT.

The sample holds many counts of this clonotype. This may stem from a read error, because a much larger clone lies one nucleotide away. This chain connects TRBV7-2 to TRBJ1-2; tentatively, D is TRBD1 (5 bases). Germline assignment: CDR1 SGHTA and CDR2 FQGNSA. V gave up 4 bases and J gave up 5 bases, with 8 bases separating them. This CDR3 is built from 12 residues. CDR3 loop: CASSSEGYGYTF. The CDR3 DNA reads as TGTGCCAGCAGCTCAGAGGGGTATGGCTACACCTTC.

This clonotype was observed a handful of times. The V and J genes are TRBV18 and TRBJ1-1; D is uncertain. From germline, CDR1 is KGHSH and CDR2 LQKENI. The V gene lost 6 bases and the J gene lost 5 bases, with 13 bases spanning the gap. This CDR3 comprises 13 residues. As DNA, the CDR3 is TGTGCCAGCTCGACACTATCCCGGACTGAAGCTTTCTTT. Protein product: CASSTLSRTEAFF. Filled out from reference TRBV18 and TRBJ1-1, the complete variable domain reads NAGVMQNPRHLVRRRGQEARLRCSPMKGHSHVYWYRQLPEEGLKFMVYLQKENIIDESGMPKERFSAEFPKEGPSILRIQQVVRGDSAAYFCASSTLSRTEAFFGQGTRLTVV.

In its sample, this clonotype was seen a few times. This rearrangement joins TRBV2 to TRBJ1-3, with 7 bases identical to TRBD1. The CDR3 is 14 residues long. V gave up 5 bases and J gave up 4 bases; unmatched junction bases: 5. CDR1 is SNHLY, CDR2 FYNNEI, per germline. The CDR3 DNA follows: TGTGCCAGCAGTTATACAGGGGAGGGAAACACCATATATTTT. As protein: CASSYTGEGNTIYF.

The V and J genes are TRBV12-5 and TRBJ1-1; maybe TRBD1 (6 bases). CDR3 size: 15 residues. Germline V gene lookup returns CDR1 LGHNT and CDR2 FRNRAP. The DNA of the CDR3 is TGTGCCAGCAGCCCCCCCGTGGGAGGGGGGGCTGAAGCTTTCTTT. Residues: CASSPPVGGGAEAFF.

The chain carries TRBV10-3 and TRBJ2-7, with D possibly TRBD1 on 7 matching bases. The CDR3 length is 14 residues. The V end was cut by 4 bases, the J end by 5 bases, with 15 bases between. Looked up from germline, CDR1 is ENHRY and CDR2 is SYGVKD. Here the CDR3 reads CAISGLQGGHEQYF. The CDR3 DNA sequence: TGTGCCATCAGTGGCCTCCAGGGGGGCCACGAGCAGTACTTC.

This chain links TRBV4-1 with TRBJ1-1, with D maybe TRBD1 (5 bases). In germline, CDR1 is MGHRA, CDR2 YSYEKL. The V gene lost 1 base and the J gene lost 4 bases, with 16 bases spanning the gap. This CDR3 has 16 amino acids. The DNA for the CDR3 is TGCGCCAGCAGCCAAGGTTTTGTAGGGGCCATCACTGAAGCTTTCTTT. Translation gives CASSQGFVGAITEAFF.

The CDR3 region has the DNA TGTGCCAGCAGCTTCGAGGGCTTGCACAATGAGCAGTTCTTC. This sequence encodes CASSFEGLHNEQFF. V is TRBV7-2 and J is TRBJ2-1, with TRBD2 as a possible D gene (5 bases). This CDR3 spans 14 amino acids. V was pared by 3 bases and J by 5 bases, with 11 bases between. Germline CDR1 and CDR2: SGHTA and FQGNSA.

This clonotype was counted at least ten times. The chain couples TRBV7-9 to TRBJ1-5; no firm D call. Germline assignment: CDR1 SEHNR and CDR2 FQNEAQ (reference sequence). This CDR3 has 15 amino acids. V dropped 1 base and J dropped 2 bases, with 9 bases sitting between them. The CDR3, as DNA: TGTGCCAGCAGCTTAGGTGGTCAGGGCAATCAGCCCCAGCATTTT. Translation: CASSLGGQGNQPQHF.

The J gene is TRBJ1-1, the V gene TRBV30, with D unresolved. Germline V gene data show CDR1 as GTSNPN and CDR2 as SVGIG (reference sequence). V was clipped by 7 bases and J by 8 bases, with 5 bases between them. CDR3 length equals 8 residues. The CDR3 sequence is CALHEAFF. DNA for the CDR3: TGTGCCTTACACGAAGCTTTCTTT.

This sequence joins TRBV7-9 and TRBJ2-5, with D unresolved. Germline V gene lookup returns CDR1 SEHNR and CDR2 FQNEAQ (reference sequence). The ends were cut back, 10 bases at V and 7 bases at J, with 7 bases in the middle. The CDR3 is made up of 9 amino acids. This CDR3 is CATGLTQYF. The CDR3 bases are TGTGCCACCGGTTTGACCCAGTACTTC.

Note on this clonotype: Since a much larger clone is just one base distant, this may be a read error. The V gene is TRBV10-3, the J gene TRBJ2-3; no clear D gene. V was shortened by 3 bases and J by 1 base, with 2 bases between the two germline ends. Germline V gene sequence: CDR1 ENHRY, CDR2 SYGVKD. This CDR3 spans 12 amino acids. CDR3 protein: CAISDGTDTQYF. DNA for the CDR3: TGTGCCATCAGTGACGGCACAGATACGCAGTATTTT.

The chain carries TRBV11-3 and TRBJ1-1; weak D call: TRBD1 (6 bases). Germline CDR1 is SGHNT and CDR2 is YENEEA. The CDR3 has 14 amino acids. The V gene lost 1 base and the J gene lost 7 bases, with 13 bases spanning the gap. The CDR3 nucleotides are TGTGCCAGCAGCTTAGCCCACCTACAGGGTGAAGCTTTCTTT. Translating gives CASSLAHLQGEAFF.

As regards this clonotype: A read error is possible here, since a much larger clone lies one base away. V is TRBV6-1 and J is TRBJ1-2; D remains ambiguous. In germline, CDR1 is MNHNS, CDR2 SASEGT. The CDR3 is 15 residues long. V lost 5 bases to trimming and J lost 10 bases, with 23 bases between them. CDR3 bases: TGTGCCAGCAGTTACGGACTGGGGTCGGCTGAGGACTACACCTTC. It specifies CASSYGLGSAEDYTF.

This clonotype was observed a few times. The junction departs from the called germline gene at one end, perhaps through a read error. This chain joins TRBV6-2 or TRBV6-3 and TRBJ2-7; 8 positions match TRBD2. The germline gives CDR1 MNHEY, CDR2 SVGEGT. The CDR3 sequence is 13 residues long. The CDR3 loop is CASSGDLRGATRF. The CDR3 DNA reads as TGTGCCAGCAGCGGGGACTTGCGGGGGGCCACTCGCTTC.

The rearrangement uses TRBV10-3 and TRBJ1-6; D might be TRBD1 (6 bases). In germline, CDR1 is ENHRY, CDR2 SYGVKD. The V and J ends lost 7 bases and 11 bases respectively, with 12 bases between them. The CDR3 spans 12 residues. The CDR3 loop reads CAITSTGAPLHF. CDR3 DNA sequence: TGTGCCATCACCTCGACAGGAGCACCCCTCCACTTT.

Remarks on this clonotype: The CDR3 does not close with the conserved phenylalanine or tryptophan, likely indicating a read error. The chain employs TRBV25-1 and TRBJ1-5; no definite D call. The CDR3 is made up of 12 amino acids. Trimming removed 5 bases at V and 4 bases at J, with 6 bases between. Germline lookup yields CDR1 MGHDK and CDR2 SYGVNS. The CDR3 region has the DNA TGTGCCAGCAGTTTTGGGAATCAGCCCCAGCATCTT. This gives the protein CASSFGNQPQHL.

The chain carries TRBV29-1 and TRBJ2-7; 11 bases align to TRBD1. The CDR3 has 16 residues. The ends lost 7 bases at V and 4 bases at J; junction bases unmatched: 15. From germline, CDR1 is SQVTM and CDR2 ANQGSEA. CDR3 protein: CSASSITGTGGYEQYF. The CDR3 coding sequence is TGCAGCGCCAGCTCCATTACGGGGACAGGGGGATACGAGCAGTACTTC.

This sequence joins TRBV7-9 and TRBJ1-6, with a weak D call TRBD1 (5 bases). In germline, CDR1 is SEHNR, CDR2 FQNEAQ (reference sequence). The CDR3 is 15 residues long. V was cut by 5 bases and J by 6 bases, with 14 bases left in between. The CDR3 nucleotides read TGTGCCAGCAGCCCCGATCTGGGGACTAATTCACCCCTCCACTTT. Protein: CASSPDLGTNSPLHF.

This clonotype occurred a few times. The chain recombines TRBV6-5 with TRBJ1-5; the D is unclear. In germline, CDR1 is MNHEY, CDR2 SVGAGI. The CDR3 has 12 residues. The V and J ends lost 8 bases and 1 base respectively, with 6 bases between them. In DNA form, the CDR3 reads TGTGCCAGCTTAAAGAGCAATCAGCCCCAGCATTTT. This codes for CASLKSNQPQHF.

This clonotype was observed a single time. The chain joins TRBV29-1 to TRBJ1-2; possible D gene TRBD1, 6 bases. Per the germline V gene, CDR1 is SQVTM and CDR2 is ANQGSEA. Trimming removed 4 bases from V and 3 bases from J, with 12 bases in between. CDR3 length equals 13 residues. DNA of the CDR3: TGCAGCGTTGTGGGGGGCCTTCACTATGGCTACACCTTC. This sequence encodes CSVVGGLHYGYTF.